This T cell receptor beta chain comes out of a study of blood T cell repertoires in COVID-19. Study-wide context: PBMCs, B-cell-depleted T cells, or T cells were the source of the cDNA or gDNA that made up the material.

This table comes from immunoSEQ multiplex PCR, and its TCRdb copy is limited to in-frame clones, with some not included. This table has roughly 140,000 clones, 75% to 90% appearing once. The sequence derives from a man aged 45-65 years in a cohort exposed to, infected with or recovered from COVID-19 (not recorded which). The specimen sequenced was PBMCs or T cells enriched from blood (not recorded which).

CDR3 DNA: TGTGCCAGCAGTGGGGACAGTAACACTGAAGCTTTCTTT. Translation gives CASSGDSNTEAFF. The V call is TRBV2, the J call TRBJ1-1; 7 bases align to TRBD1. Germline V gene lookup returns CDR1 SNHLY and CDR2 FYNNEI. This CDR3 has 13 residues. The junction had 1 base not matched to a gene; V was cut back by 4 bases and J by 2 bases.